This T cell receptor beta chain is from a study of response to subunit inactivated influenza vaccine. This CDR3 is 14 amino acids long. Germline-derived CDR1 and CDR2 are KGHDR and SFDVKD. V gave up 9 bases and J gave up 0 bases, with 11 bases separating them. Overall study results and limits: A suggestion made by the authors is that each seasonal influenza vaccination recruits few new T cells.

This clonotype was seen a handful of times. Its antigen remains unknown. From the RT-PCR reads, TCRdb called clonotypes with MiXCR, one entry per CDR3 protein. The profile shows 590,000 or so distinct CDR3 sequences, about 14% of them singletons. The chain joins TRBV24-1 to TRBJ1-5; no firm D call. This sample comprised PBMCs from blood, obtained 14 to 15 days before vaccination. This clonotype was obtained from a man in his forties or fifties who received an inactivated influenza vaccine. The CDR3 reads CATSASYSNQPQHF. CDR3 DNA: TGTGCCACCTCCGCCAGCTATAGCAATCAGCCCCAGCATTTT.